This is a list of T cell receptor beta chains from one sample in a study of identical twins. TCRdb fed the 5' RACE reads into MiXCR, producing one record per CDR3 protein. The repertoire holds hundreds of thousands of distinct CDR3 sequences, with over 5% as singletons. The material sequenced was naive T cells sorted from blood. Receptors originate from a man between 18 and 29 years old in good health. The CDR3 runs from the conserved cysteine through the conserved F or W. D genes are given only for firm matches. Clone sizes are given selectively: once, few, many, or a class where the clone is expanded.

V gene: TRBV24-1; clone size: .; J gene: TRBJ2-2; D gene: TRBD1; CDR3 length: 16; CDR3 DNA: TGTGCCACCAGTGATTTCCGGACAGGGTTGACCGGGGAGCTGTTTTTT; CDR3 protein: CATSDFRTGLTGELFF
V gene: TRBV12-3/TRBV12-4; clone size: few; J gene: TRBJ1-2; D gene: TRBD1; CDR3 length: 12; CDR3 DNA: TGTGCCAGCAGGAAAGGGGGCGGTGGCTACACCTTC; CDR3 protein: CASRKGGGGYTF
V gene: TRBV20-1; clone size: few; J gene: TRBJ2-1; D gene: .; CDR3 length: 14; CDR3 DNA: TGCAGTGCTAGAGCTATGAGCTCCTACAATGAGCAGTTCTTC; CDR3 protein: CSARAMSSYNEQFF
V gene: TRBV6-5; clone size: few; J gene: TRBJ2-1; D gene: .; CDR3 length: 13; CDR3 DNA: TGTGCCAGCAGTTACTTATTAGCCGGAGAGCAGTTCTTC; CDR3 protein: CASSYLLAGEQFF
V gene: TRBV10-2; clone size: many; J gene: TRBJ2-7; D gene: TRBD2; CDR3 length: 15; CDR3 DNA: TGCGCCAGCAGTGAGTCGACTAGCGACTCCTACGAGCAGTACTTC; CDR3 protein: CASSESTSDSYEQYF
V gene: TRBV12-3/TRBV12-4; clone size: many; J gene: TRBJ2-2; D gene: .; CDR3 length: 14; CDR3 DNA: TGTGCCGGGAGAAGGGCCTCGGACACCGGGGAGCTGTTTTTT; CDR3 protein: CAGRRASDTGELFF
V gene: TRBV11-3; clone size: .; J gene: TRBJ2-3; D gene: .; CDR3 length: 13; CDR3 DNA: TGTGCCAGCAGCTTAGTCCGGGACGCTACGCAGTATTTT; CDR3 protein: CASSLVRDATQYF
V gene: TRBV4-1; clone size: few; J gene: TRBJ1-1; D gene: .; CDR3 length: 13; CDR3 DNA: TGCGCCAGCCGCCCAGGGGATTGGACTGAAGCTTTCTTT; CDR3 protein: CASRPGDWTEAFF
V gene: TRBV4-2; clone size: many; J gene: TRBJ2-3; D gene: .; CDR3 length: 13; CDR3 DNA: TGTGCCAGCAGCCAAGAAGGACCCCCACAGCAGTATTTT; CDR3 protein: CASSQEGPPQQYF
V gene: TRBV4-1; clone size: many; J gene: TRBJ2-2; D gene: TRBD1; CDR3 length: 17; CDR3 DNA: TGCGCCAGCAGCCAAGAATCGGGGACAGAGGCCACCGGGGAGCTGTTTTTT; CDR3 protein: CASSQESGTEATGELFF
V gene: TRBV12-3/TRBV12-4; clone size: many; J gene: TRBJ1-5; D gene: .; CDR3 length: 14; CDR3 DNA: TGTGCCAGCAGTTTTTCCAGGGTTGCTCAGCCCCAGCATTTT; CDR3 protein: CASSFSRVAQPQHF
V gene: TRBV20-1; clone size: .; J gene: TRBJ2-7; D gene: .; CDR3 length: 16; CDR3 DNA: TGCAGTGCTAGAGACTTCCGCGGGACTCTGGGTTACGAGCAGTACTTC; CDR3 protein: CSARDFRGTLGYEQYF
V gene: TRBV20-1; clone size: many; J gene: TRBJ2-7; D gene: .; CDR3 length: 13; CDR3 DNA: TGCAGTGCTAGTGGGCTAGACCCCTACGAGCAGTACTTC; CDR3 protein: CSASGLDPYEQYF
V gene: TRBV29-1; clone size: few; J gene: TRBJ2-1; D gene: .; CDR3 length: 14; CDR3 DNA: TGCAGCGTTGATAGCGCGGAGAGATACAATGAGCAGTTCTTC; CDR3 protein: CSVDSAERYNEQFF